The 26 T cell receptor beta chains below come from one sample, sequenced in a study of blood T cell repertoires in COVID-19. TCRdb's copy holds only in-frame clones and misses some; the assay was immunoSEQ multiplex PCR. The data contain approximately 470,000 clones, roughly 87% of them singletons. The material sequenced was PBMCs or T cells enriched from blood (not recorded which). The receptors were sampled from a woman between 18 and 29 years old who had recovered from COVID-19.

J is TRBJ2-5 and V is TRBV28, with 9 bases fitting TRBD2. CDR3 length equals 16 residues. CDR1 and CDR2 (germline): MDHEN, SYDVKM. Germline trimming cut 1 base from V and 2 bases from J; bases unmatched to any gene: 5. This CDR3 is CASSLLTLAGQETQYF. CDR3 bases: TGTGCCAGCAGTTTATTAACTCTAGCGGGACAAGAGACCCAGTACTTC.

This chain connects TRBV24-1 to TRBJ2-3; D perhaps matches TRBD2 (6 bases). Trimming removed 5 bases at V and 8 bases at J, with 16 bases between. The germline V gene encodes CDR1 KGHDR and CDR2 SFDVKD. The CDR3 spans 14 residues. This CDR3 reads CATSAVFAGSTQYF. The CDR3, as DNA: TGTGCCACCAGTGCCGTTTTTGCGGGGAGTACGCAGTATTTT.

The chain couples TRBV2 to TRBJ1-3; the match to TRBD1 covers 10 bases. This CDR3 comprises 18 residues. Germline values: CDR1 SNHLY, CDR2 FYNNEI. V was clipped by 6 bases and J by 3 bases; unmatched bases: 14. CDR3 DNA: TGTGCCAGCAGGACCCTAGCCCCGGGGACAGGGGTTGGAAACACCATATATTTT. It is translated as CASRTLAPGTGVGNTIYF.

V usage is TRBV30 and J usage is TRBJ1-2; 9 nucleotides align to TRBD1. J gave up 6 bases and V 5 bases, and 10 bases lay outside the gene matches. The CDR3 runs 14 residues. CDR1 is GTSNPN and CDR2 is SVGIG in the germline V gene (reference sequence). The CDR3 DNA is TGTGCCTGGGGGGAGGGGACAGGGATGGATGGCTACACCTTC. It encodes CAWGEGTGMDGYTF.

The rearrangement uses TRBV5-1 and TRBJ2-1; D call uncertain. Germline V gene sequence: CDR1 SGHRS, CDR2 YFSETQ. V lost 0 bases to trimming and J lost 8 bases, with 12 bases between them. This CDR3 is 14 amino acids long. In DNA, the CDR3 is TGCGCCAGCAGCTTGGTCTCCGCTATGGATGAGCAGTTCTTC. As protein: CASSLVSAMDEQFF.

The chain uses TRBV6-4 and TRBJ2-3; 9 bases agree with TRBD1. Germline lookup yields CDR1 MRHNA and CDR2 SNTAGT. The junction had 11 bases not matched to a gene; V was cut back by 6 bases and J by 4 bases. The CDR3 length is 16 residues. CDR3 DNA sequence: TGTGCCAGCAGCGAGACCGGGACAGGGAATGCAGATACGCAGTATTTT. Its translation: CASSETGTGNADTQYF.

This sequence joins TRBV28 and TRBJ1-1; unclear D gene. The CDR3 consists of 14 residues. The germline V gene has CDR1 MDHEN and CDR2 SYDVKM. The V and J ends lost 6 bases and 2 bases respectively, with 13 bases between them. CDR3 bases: TGTGCCAGCAGCCCGGCTCGGGGTAACACTGAAGCTTTCTTT. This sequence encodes CASSPARGNTEAFF.

The CDR3 reads CASSQGGDGNEQYF. The CDR3 DNA reads TGTGCCAGCAGCCAAGGAGGAGACGGTAACGAGCAGTACTTC. The chain has TRBV3-1 (or the pseudogene TRBV3-2) and TRBJ2-7; unclear D gene. The CDR3 loop spans 14 amino acids. V was trimmed by 1 base and J by 5 bases, leaving 12 bases between them. Germline CDR1 LGHDT, CDR2 YNNKEL (reference sequence).

Here the CDR3 reads CASGLGQAYLYGYTF. As DNA, the CDR3 is TGTGCTAGTGGTTTGGGACAGGCCTATCTCTATGGCTACACCTTC. The chain uses TRBV12-5 and TRBJ1-2; tentative D call: TRBD1 (6 bases). Germline CDR1 LGHNT, CDR2 FRNRAP. V lost 1 base to trimming and J lost 4 bases, with 13 bases between them. The CDR3 is 15 amino acids.

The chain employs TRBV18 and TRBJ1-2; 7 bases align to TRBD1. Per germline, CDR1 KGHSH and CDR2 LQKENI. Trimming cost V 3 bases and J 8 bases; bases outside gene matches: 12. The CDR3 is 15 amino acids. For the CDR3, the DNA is TGTGCCAGCTCACCCTGGACGGACAGGCTGGAGGGCTACACCTTC. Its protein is CASSPWTDRLEGYTF.

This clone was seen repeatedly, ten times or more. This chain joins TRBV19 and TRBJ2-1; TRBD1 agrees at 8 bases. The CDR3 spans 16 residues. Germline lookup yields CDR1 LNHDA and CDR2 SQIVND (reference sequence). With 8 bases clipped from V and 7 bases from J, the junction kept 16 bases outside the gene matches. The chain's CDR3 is CASSQFRTGSRNEQFF. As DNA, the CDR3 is TGTGCCAGTTCTCAATTTAGGACAGGGAGTAGAAATGAGCAGTTCTTC.

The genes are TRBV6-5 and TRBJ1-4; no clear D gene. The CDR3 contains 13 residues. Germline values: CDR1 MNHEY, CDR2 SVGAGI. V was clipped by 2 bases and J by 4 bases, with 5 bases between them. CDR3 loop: CASSYRDNEKLFF. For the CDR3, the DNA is TGTGCCAGCAGTTACCGGGATAATGAAAAACTGTTTTTT.

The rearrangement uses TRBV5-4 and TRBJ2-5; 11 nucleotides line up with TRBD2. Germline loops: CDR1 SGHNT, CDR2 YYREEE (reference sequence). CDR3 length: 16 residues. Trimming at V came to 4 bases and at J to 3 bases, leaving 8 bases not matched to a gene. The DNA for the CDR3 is TGTGCCAGCAGCCATAGCGGGGGGGGGAAAAAAGAGACCCAGTACTTC. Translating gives CASSHSGGGKKETQYF.

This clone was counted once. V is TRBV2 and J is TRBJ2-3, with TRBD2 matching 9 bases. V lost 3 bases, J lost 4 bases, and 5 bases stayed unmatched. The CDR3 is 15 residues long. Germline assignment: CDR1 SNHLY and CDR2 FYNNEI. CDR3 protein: CASSDRRGGADTQYF. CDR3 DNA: TGTGCCAGCAGTGACCGACGCGGGGGGGCAGATACGCAGTATTTT.

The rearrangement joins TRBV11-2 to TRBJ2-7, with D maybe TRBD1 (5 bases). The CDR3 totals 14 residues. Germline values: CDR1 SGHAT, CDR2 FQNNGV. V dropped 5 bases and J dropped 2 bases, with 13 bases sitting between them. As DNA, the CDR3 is TGTGCCAGCAGCCAAGAACCACAGGCCTACGAGCAGTACTTC. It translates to CASSQEPQAYEQYF. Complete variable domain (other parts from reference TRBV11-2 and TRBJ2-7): EAGVAQSPRYKIIEKRQSVAFWCNPISGHATLYWYQQILGQGPKLLIQFQNNGVVDDSQLPKDRFSAERLKGVDSTLKIQPAKLEDSAVYLCASSQEPQAYEQYFGPGTRLTVT.

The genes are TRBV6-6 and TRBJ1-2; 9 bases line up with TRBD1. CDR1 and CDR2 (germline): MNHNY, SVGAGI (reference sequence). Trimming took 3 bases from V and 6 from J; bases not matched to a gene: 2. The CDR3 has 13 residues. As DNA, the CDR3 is TGTGCCAGCAGTTATGACAGGGGGGATGGCTACACCTTC. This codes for CASSYDRGDGYTF.

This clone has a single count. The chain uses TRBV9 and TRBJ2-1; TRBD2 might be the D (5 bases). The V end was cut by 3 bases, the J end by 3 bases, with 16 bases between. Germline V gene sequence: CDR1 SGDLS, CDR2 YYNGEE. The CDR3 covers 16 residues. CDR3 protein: CASSARGSEYYNEQFF. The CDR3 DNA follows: TGTGCCAGCAGCGCCCGAGGTAGCGAATACTACAATGAGCAGTTCTTC.

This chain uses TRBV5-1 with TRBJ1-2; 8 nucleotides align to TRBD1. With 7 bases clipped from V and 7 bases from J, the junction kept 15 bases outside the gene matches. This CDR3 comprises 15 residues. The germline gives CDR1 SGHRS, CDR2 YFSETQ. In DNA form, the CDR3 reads TGCGCCAGCGCCCAAAGTCCGGACAGGGAGACTGGCTACACCTTC. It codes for CASAQSPDRETGYTF.

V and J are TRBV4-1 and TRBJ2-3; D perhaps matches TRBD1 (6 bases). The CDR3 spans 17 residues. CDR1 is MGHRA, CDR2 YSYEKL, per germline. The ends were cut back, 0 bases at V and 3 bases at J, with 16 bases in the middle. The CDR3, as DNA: TGCGCCAGCAGCCAAGATCGGGCAGGGGCGCGGACAGATACGCAGTATTTT. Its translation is CASSQDRAGARTDTQYF.

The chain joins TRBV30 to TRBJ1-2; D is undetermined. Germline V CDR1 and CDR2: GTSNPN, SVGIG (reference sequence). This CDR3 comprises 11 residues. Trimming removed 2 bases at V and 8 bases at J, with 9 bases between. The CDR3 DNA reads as TGTGCCTGGAGTCGACTAATGGGCTACACCTTC. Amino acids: CAWSRLMGYTF.

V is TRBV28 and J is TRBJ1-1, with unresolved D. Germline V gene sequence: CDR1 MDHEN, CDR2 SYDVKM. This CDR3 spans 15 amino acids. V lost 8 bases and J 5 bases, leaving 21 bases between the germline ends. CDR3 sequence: CASYDPLGVWTEAFF. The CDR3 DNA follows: TGTGCCAGCTACGACCCCCTCGGGGTATGGACTGAAGCTTTCTTT.

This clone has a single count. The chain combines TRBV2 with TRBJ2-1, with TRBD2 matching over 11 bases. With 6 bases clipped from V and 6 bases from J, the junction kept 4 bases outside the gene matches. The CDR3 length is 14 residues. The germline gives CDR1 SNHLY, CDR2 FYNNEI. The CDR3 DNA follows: TGTGCCAGCAGGGGACTAGCGGAGACCAATGAGCAGTTCTTC. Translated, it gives CASRGLAETNEQFF.

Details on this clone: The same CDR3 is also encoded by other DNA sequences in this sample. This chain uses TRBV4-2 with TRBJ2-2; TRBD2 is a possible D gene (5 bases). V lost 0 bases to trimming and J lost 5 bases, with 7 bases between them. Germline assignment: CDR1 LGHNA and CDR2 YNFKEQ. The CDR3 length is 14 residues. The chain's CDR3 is CASSQDTGTGELFF. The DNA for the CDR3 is TGTGCCAGCAGCCAAGATACGGGGACCGGGGAGCTGTTTTTT.

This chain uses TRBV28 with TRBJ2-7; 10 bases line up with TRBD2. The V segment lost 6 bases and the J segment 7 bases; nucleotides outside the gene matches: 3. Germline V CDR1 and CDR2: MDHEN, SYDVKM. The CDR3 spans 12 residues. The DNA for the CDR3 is TGTGCCAGCAGCTCGGGACTAGCGGAGCAGTACTTC. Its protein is CASSSGLAEQYF.

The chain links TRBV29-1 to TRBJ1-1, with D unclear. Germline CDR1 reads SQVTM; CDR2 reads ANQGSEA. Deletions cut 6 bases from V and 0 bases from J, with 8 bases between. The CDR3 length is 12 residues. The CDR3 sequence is CSVSHMNTEAFF. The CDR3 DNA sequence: TGCAGCGTCAGTCACATGAACACTGAAGCTTTCTTT.

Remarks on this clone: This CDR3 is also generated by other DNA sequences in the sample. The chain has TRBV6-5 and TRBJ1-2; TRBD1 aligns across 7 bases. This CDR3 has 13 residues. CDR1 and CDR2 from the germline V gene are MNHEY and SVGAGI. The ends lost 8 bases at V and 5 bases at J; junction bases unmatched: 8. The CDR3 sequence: CASSLGTEYGYTF. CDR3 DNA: TGTGCCAGCTCCCTCGGGACAGAGTATGGCTACACCTTC.